This TCR beta chain appears in the sequencing data of a study of spatial heterogeneity in lung cancer. Described time point: sample taken at primary tumor resection. On this clonotype itself: The antigen is not known.

The CDR3 contains 15 residues. Germline CDR1 and CDR2: MDHEN and SYDVKM. The V end was cut by 7 bases, the J end by 7 bases, with 19 bases between. Overall study findings and caveats: Blood contained ubiquitous expanded tumor TCRs more at resection than at follow-up.

MiXCR, run by TCRdb on the 5' RACE reads, gives a single entry per CDR3 protein. Among some 44,000 distinct CDR3 sequences, roughly 13% were seen once, and the ten largest hold 50% to 65%. This sequence was found in a male donor with early-stage non-small cell lung cancer. The sequencing used PBMCs, collected at surgery. This chain uses TRBV28 with TRBJ1-4; TRBD1 is a possible D gene (6 bases). The CDR3 spells CASTKGGMSREKLFF. CDR3 coding DNA: TGTGCCAGCACCAAGGGGGGGATGAGTCGTGAAAAACTGTTTTTT.